The clone carrying this TCR beta chain was observed at least ten times. Antigen: not known. These data come from a study of identical twins. Study-level points and caveats: Conclusions relied on cross-sectional statistical analysis, not following the same donors. Fewer insertions marked abundant cord blood beta clonotypes; young adult naive trended weakly, memory not at all.

Germline V gene data show CDR1 as SGHVS and CDR2 as FNYEAQ. V lost 0 bases and J lost 3, with 2 bases in between. This CDR3 is 12 amino acids long. One entry per CDR3 protein results from TCRdb running MiXCR on the 5' RACE reads. The top ten clones hold approximately 3.6% of a sample with 250,000 or so distinct CDR3 sequences, approximately 7% of them seen once. The data also belong to a second study, concerning yellow fever vaccine responses in identical twins.

The V gene is TRBV7-6, the J gene TRBJ2-5; D not resolved. Sequenced: memory (CD45RO+) T cells sorted from blood. The clonotype originates from a woman between 18 and 30 years old in good health. The CDR3 spells CASSLAKETQYF. CDR3 coding DNA: TGTGCCAGCAGCTTAGCCAAAGAGACCCAGTACTTC.